These 12 T cell receptor beta chains originate from one sample sequenced in a study of T-cell reconstitution after alpha-beta-depleted transplantation in children. Unique molecular identifiers were incorporated when the TCRbeta library was constructed. A single record per CDR3 protein comes from TCRdb applying MiXCR to the PCR reads. The sample gives 490,000 or so distinct CDR3 sequences, about 10% of which show up once; 2% to 2.5% is in the top ten. Sequenced material: PBMCs, taken before TCRalphabeta/CD19-depleted stem cell transplant. Receptors were obtained from a child under 10 years old with inherited bone marrow failure, due to receive a stem cell transplant.

This clonotype has a count of ten or more. The chain carries TRBV12-3 or TRBV12-4 and TRBJ1-1; tentatively, D is TRBD1 (5 bases). The CDR3 sequence is 13 residues long. V lost 5 bases and J 1 base, leaving 8 bases between the germline ends. CDR3 DNA: TGTGCCAGCAGTCGCGGGGCGAACACTGAAGCTTTCTTT. Amino acid sequence: CASSRGANTEAFF.

In this sample, this clonotype turned up many times. CDR3 bases: TGCGCCAGCAGCTTGGGGACAGCTCCTAACTATGGCTACACCTTC. This codes for CASSLGTAPNYGYTF. The V call is TRBV5-1, the J call TRBJ1-2; maybe TRBD1 (6 bases). The germline gives CDR1 SGHRS, CDR2 YFSETQ. Trimming took 0 bases from V and 0 from J, leaving 9 bases between them. The CDR3 is made up of 15 amino acids.

This clonotype was recorded many times. The chain recombines TRBV7-6 with TRBJ2-3, with D hard to call. Trimming pared 3 bases from V and 4 bases from J, leaving 14 bases between. The CDR3 totals 15 residues. Looked up from germline, CDR1 is SGHVS and CDR2 is FNYEAQ. The CDR3, as DNA: TGTGCCAGCAGCTTCTCGCTTAGGGCGGCAGATACGCAGTATTTT. Protein product: CASSFSLRAADTQYF.

In this sample, this clonotype turned up many times. The chain has TRBV4-3 and TRBJ2-3; D remains unclear. CDR1 and CDR2 from the germline V gene are LGHNA and YSLEER. V was shortened by 0 bases and J by 2 bases, with 15 bases between the two germline ends. This CDR3 has 17 residues. CDR3 nucleotides: TGCGCCAGCAGCCAAGATTGGAGCAGAAGGACCACAGATACGCAGTATTTT. Protein product: CASSQDWSRRTTDTQYF.

This clonotype came up a few times. V and J are TRBV2 and TRBJ2-1, with 7 bases matching TRBD2. The CDR3 loop spans 16 amino acids. Germline V gene sequence: CDR1 SNHLY, CDR2 FYNNEI. Trimming removed 7 bases from V and 7 bases from J; junction bases left unmatched: 16. CDR3 region: CASKAPRAGEINEQFF. The CDR3 DNA reads TGTGCCAGCAAGGCCCCCCGCGCGGGAGAGATAAATGAGCAGTTCTTC.

The J gene is TRBJ2-2, the V gene TRBV9; the D is unclear. The CDR3 length is 16 residues. CDR1 and CDR2 (germline): SGDLS, YYNGEE. Trimming took 0 bases from V and 0 from J, leaving 9 bases between them. CDR3 loop: CASSVGILTNTGELFF. In nucleotides, the CDR3 is TGTGCCAGCAGCGTAGGGATCCTGACGAACACCGGGGAGCTGTTTTTT.

CDR3 loop: CASSRGRHYNEQFF. In DNA, the CDR3 is TGTGCCAGCAGCCGCGGGAGACACTACAATGAGCAGTTCTTC. The V and J genes are TRBV27 and TRBJ2-1; 7 bases align to TRBD2. This CDR3 region has 14 residues. V shed 6 bases and J 3 bases; nucleotides not matched to a gene: 5. Germline CDR1 is MNHEY and CDR2 is SMNVEV (reference sequence).

This clonotype was recorded many times. This chain connects TRBV10-3 to TRBJ2-7; 7 nucleotides line up with TRBD1. The CDR3 covers 13 residues. Trimming removed 10 bases from V and 0 bases from J; junction bases left unmatched: 6. CDR1 is ENHRY and CDR2 is SYGVKD in the germline V gene. CDR3 loop: CATGQDDSYEQYF. CDR3 DNA sequence: TGTGCCACCGGACAGGACGACTCCTACGAGCAGTACTTC.

This clonotype was seen ten or more times. The V and J genes are TRBV5-1 and TRBJ2-7; 7 bases are shared with TRBD1. Unmatched junction bases numbered 5, after V lost 0 bases and J lost 2 bases. CDR1 and CDR2 from the germline V gene are SGHRS and YFSETQ. The CDR3 runs to 15 residues. CDR3 sequence (DNA): TGCGCCAGCAGCTTGGCCTTAGGGGGCACCTACGAGCAGTACTTC. Translation: CASSLALGGTYEQYF.

The table lists this clonotype with many counts. This chain uses TRBV27 with TRBJ1-1; 9 bases are a match to TRBD1. Looked up from germline, CDR1 is MNHEY and CDR2 is SMNVEV (reference sequence). The CDR3 extends over 15 amino acids. V was clipped by 6 bases and J by 4 bases; unmatched bases: 9. CDR3 residues: CASREYTGGVTEAFF. The CDR3, as DNA: TGTGCCAGCAGGGAATACACAGGGGGCGTCACTGAAGCTTTCTTT.

This clonotype was observed at least ten times. The chain uses TRBV28 and TRBJ2-7, with 9 nucleotides matching TRBD2. V shed 6 bases, J shed 3 bases, and the junction held 6 bases outside the gene matches. CDR3 length: 14 residues. Germline V gene lookup returns CDR1 MDHEN and CDR2 SYDVKM. CDR3 in amino acids: CASSQLAGNYEQYF. CDR3 coding DNA: TGTGCCAGCAGCCAACTAGCGGGTAACTACGAGCAGTACTTC.

This clonotype was recorded at least ten times. V gene TRBV12-3 or TRBV12-4 combines with J gene TRBJ2-2; 8 bases agree with TRBD2. The CDR3 loop spans 14 amino acids. V was pared by 3 bases and J by 9 bases, with 6 bases of the junction left unmatched. The CDR3 DNA is TGTGCCAGCAGTTTCGGGACTAGGGTCCGGGAGCTGTTTTTT. Translation: CASSFGTRVRELFF.